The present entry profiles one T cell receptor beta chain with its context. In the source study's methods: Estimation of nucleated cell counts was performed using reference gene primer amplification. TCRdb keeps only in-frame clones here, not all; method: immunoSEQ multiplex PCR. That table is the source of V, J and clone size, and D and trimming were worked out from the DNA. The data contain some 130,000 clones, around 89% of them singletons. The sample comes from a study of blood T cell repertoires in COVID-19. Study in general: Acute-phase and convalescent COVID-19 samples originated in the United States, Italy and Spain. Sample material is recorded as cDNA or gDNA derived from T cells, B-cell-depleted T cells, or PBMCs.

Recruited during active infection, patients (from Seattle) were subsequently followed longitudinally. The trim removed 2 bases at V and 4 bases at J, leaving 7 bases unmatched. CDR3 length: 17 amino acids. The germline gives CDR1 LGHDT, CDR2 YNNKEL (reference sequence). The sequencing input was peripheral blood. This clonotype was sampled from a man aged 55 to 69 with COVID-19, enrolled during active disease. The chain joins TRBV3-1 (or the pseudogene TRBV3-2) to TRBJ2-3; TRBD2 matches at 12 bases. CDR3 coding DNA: TGTGCCAGCAGCCAAACCCCCCTAGCGGGGGGGCCAGATACGCAGTATTTT. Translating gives CASSQTPLAGGPDTQYF.